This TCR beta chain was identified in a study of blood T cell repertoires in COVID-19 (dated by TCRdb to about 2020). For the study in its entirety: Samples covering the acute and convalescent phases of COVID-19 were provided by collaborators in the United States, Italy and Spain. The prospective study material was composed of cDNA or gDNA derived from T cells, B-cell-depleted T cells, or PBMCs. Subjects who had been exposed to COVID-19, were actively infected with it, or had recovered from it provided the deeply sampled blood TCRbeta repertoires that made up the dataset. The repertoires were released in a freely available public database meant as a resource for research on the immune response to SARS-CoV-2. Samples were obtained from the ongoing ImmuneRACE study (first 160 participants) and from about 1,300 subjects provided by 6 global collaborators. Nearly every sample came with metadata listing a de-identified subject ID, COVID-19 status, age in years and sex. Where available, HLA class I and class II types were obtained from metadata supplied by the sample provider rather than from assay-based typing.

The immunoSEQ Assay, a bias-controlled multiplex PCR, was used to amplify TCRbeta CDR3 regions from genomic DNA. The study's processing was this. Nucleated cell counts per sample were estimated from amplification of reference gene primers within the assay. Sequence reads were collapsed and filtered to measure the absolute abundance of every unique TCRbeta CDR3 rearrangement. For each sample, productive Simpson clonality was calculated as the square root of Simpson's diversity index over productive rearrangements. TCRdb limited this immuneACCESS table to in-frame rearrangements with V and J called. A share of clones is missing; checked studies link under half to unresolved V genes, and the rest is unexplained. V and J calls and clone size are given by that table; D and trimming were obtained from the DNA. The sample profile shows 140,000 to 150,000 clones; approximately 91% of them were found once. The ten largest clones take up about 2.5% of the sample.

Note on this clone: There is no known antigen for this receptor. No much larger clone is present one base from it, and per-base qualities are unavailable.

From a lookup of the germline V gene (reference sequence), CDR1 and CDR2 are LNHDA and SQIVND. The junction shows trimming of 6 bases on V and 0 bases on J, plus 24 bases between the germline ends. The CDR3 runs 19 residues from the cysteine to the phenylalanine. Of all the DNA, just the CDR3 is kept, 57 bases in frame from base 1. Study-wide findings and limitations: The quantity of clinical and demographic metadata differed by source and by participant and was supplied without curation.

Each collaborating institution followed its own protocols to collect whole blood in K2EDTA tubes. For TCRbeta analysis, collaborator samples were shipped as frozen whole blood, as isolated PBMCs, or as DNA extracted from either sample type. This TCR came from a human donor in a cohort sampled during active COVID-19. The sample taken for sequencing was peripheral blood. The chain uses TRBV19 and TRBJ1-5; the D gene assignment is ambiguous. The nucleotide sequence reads TGTGCCAGTAGCGGTCCTGGCATAGGAGCGGTACCTAGCAATCAGCCCCAGCATTTT. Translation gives CASSGPGIGAVPSNQPQHF.